The source of this TCR beta chain is a study of CD8 T cells in ankylosing spondylitis. Regarding the study as a whole: In the blood and synovial fluid of reactive arthritis, some motif variants had been previously reported. Significant enrichment of disease-linked clones was reportedly seen in matched ankylosing spondylitis synovial fluid. Within ankylosing spondylitis blood, a TCR beta motif made up of roughly eight highly homologous variants appeared to be characteristic.

In regard to this clonotype: No antigen is known for it.

Generation of TCR beta libraries employed quantitative 5'-RACE incorporating molecular barcodes. Using its own MiXCR run on the 5' RACE reads, TCRdb lists one record per CDR3 protein. Of about 840,000 distinct CDR3 sequences listed, 12% were seen once; the top ten hold 0.51%. The receptor comes from a male donor with ankylosing spondylitis. The sequencing input was blood, either unsorted or a sorted T cell fraction (not recorded which).

The DNA of the CDR3 is TGTGCCAGCAGCAAGACAGGAGGAGACGACTACGAGCAGTACTTC. The encoded protein is CASSKTGGDDYEQYF. The V gene is TRBV7-2, the J gene TRBJ2-7, with TRBD1 as a possible D gene (6 bases). V was shortened by 5 bases and J by 3 bases, with 17 bases between the two germline ends. The CDR3 has 15 amino acids. Germline CDR1 and CDR2: SGHTA and FQGNSA. Full variable domain (missing parts from reference TRBV7-2 and TRBJ2-7): GAGVSQSPSNKVTEKGKDVELRCDPISGHTALYWYRQSLGQGLEFLIYFQGNSAPDKSGLPSDRFSAERTGGSVSTLTIQRTQQEDSAVYLCASSKTGGDDYEQYFGPGTRLTVT.